This entry is about one T cell receptor (beta chain). The length of the CDR3 is 15 residues. CDR1 and CDR2 from the germline V gene are MDHEN and SYDVKM. Trimming at V came to 1 base and at J to 7 bases, leaving 5 bases not matched to a gene. These data originate in a study of response to subunit inactivated influenza vaccine. A single record per CDR3 protein comes from TCRdb applying MiXCR to the RT-PCR reads. Here the sample spans about 540,000 distinct CDR3 sequences, 20% to 25% being singletons. This same sample was also part of a study on T cells expressing NK-cell markers. That report notes: Scientists made TCR beta cDNA using 5'RACE template switching with UMIs. It was sorted CD3+CD56+NKG2C+, CD3+CD56+NKG2C- and CD3+CD56-NKG2C+ T cells that supplied the TCR beta repertoires. Within the sequenced cohort of eight donors, seven exhibited HCMV seropositivity and one was seronegative. Within several experiments, an anti-gamma-delta TCR antibody kept the sorting limited to alpha-beta TCR T cells.

The TCR was taken from a man in his fifties or sixties who received an inactivated influenza vaccine. The sample here was CD4+ T cells sorted from PBMCs, taken approximately 12 days after vaccination. The chain couples TRBV28 to TRBJ2-3; 10 bases agree with TRBD2. The CDR3: CASSLSGSGRNTQYF. In nucleotides, the CDR3 is TGTGCCAGCAGTTTATCTGGTAGCGGGAGGAATACGCAGTATTTT.